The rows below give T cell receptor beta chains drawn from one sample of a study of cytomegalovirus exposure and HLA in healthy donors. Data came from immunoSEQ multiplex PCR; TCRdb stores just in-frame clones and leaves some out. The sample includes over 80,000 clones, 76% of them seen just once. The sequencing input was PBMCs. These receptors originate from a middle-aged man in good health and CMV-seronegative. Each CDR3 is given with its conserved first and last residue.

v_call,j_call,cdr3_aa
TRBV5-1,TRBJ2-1,CASSSGLAGGTYEQFF
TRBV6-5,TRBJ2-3,CASSYSAGGADTQYF
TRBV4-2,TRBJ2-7,CASSSPGTTYEQYF
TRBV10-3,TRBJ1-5,CAITGERNQPQHF
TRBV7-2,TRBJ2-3,CASSPKRGRSTDTQYF
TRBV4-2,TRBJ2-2,CASSQDLTGLDGELFF
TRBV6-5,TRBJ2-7,CASSYEIAGDYEQYF
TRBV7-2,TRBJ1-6,CASSLGQFTSPLHF
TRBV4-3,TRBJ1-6,CASSQSFTGSFYNSPLHF
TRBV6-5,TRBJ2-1,CASSYFGDSRDVEQFF
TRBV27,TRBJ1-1,CASSRRQGGTEAFF
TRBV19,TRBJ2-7,CASASGLTYEQYF
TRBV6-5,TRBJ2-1,CASSRQSGNNEQFF
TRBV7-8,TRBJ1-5,CASSYGRVVGNQPQHF
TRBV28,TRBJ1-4,CASSLVGQGNEKLFF
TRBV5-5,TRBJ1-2,CASSLQQTVTYGYTF
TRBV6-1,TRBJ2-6,CASSENRWGTGANVLTF
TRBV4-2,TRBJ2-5,CASSQEAGTGVSETQYF
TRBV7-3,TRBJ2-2,CASSSFGGADTGELFF
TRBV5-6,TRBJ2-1,CASSPSGGFYNEQFF
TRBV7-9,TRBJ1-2,CASSAGGGYTF
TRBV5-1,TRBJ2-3,CASSTTSGGVPDTQYF
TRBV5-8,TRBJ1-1,CASSRGQGFLTEAFF
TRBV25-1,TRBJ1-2,CASSEGGQGGGYTF
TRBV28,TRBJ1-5,CASSLLWVRGDQPQHF
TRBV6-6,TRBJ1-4,CASSLRDEKLFF
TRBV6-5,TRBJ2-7,CASSYAQGIYEQYF
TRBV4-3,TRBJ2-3,CASSERGPDTQYF
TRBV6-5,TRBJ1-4,CASRRASTNEKLFF
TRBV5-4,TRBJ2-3,CASRVGAGQDTQYF
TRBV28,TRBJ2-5,CASSGTGETQYF
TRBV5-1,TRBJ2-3,CASSFGVTDTQYF
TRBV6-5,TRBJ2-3,CASAKDVGLTDTQYF
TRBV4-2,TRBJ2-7,CASSQASGGHSYEQYF
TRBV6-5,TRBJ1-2,CATTGGGIGGYTF
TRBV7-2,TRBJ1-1,CASSFTVGEAFF
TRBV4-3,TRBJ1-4,CASSRMPPPEEKEKLFF
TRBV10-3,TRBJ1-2,CATLLGQSNYGYTF
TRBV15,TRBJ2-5,CATSRAAGDSAETQYF
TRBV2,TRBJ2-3,CASSVERGVVDTQYF
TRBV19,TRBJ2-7,CASSSISYEQYF
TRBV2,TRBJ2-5,CASSLTPRETQYF
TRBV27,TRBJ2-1,CASSFGTSGNEQFF
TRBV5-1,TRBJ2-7,CASSPLSGGAGYDEQYF
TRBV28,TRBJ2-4,CATKYRGDPYKNIQYF
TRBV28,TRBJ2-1,CASSFSGAEYNEQFF
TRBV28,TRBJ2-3,CASSSFTSGGARDTQYF